What follows are 21 T cell receptor beta chains derived from one specimen sequenced in a study of OX40 agonist ivuxolimab in advanced cancers. The method was the immunoSEQ multiplex PCR assay. Imported from immuneACCESS, the table was reduced by TCRdb to in-frame sequences with V and J called. These copies leave out some clones; in studies compared against another copy, an unresolved V gene accounts for under half, and the cause of the remainder is not known. The sample data list some 82,000 clones, and around 90% of these were observed just once. The ten largest clones capture less than 0.85% of the sample. The sample here was CD4+ or CD8+ T cells sorted from blood, taken in a trial of the OX40 agonist ivuxolimab. The receptors originated from an adult with an advanced solid tumor such as melanoma, head and neck, liver or kidney cancer.

This chain links TRBV7-9 with TRBJ1-3; perhaps TRBD1 as D (6 bases). The CDR3 extends over 15 amino acids. V dropped 5 bases and J dropped 0 bases, with 11 bases sitting between them. Looked up from germline, CDR1 is SEHNR and CDR2 is FQNEAQ (reference sequence). DNA of the CDR3: TGTGCCAGCAGCACAGGGTTTTTCTCTGGAAACACCATATATTTT. This translates into CASSTGFFSGNTIYF.

The chain employs TRBV27 and TRBJ2-7; TRBD1 might be the D (5 bases). Per germline, CDR1 MNHEY and CDR2 SMNVEV (reference sequence). V was trimmed by 5 bases and J by 1 base, leaving 9 bases between them. The CDR3 consists of 13 residues. Here the CDR3 DNA reads TGTGCCAGCAGTAGGGCAGGGTCCTACGAGCAGTACTTC. Translation: CASSRAGSYEQYF.

This clone showed up just once. This chain connects TRBV10-3 to TRBJ2-3; 8 nucleotides match TRBD1. Unmatched junction bases numbered 12, after V lost 10 bases and J lost 0 bases. CDR1 is ENHRY, CDR2 SYGVKD, per germline. The CDR3 is made up of 16 amino acids. The CDR3 loop is CATRQGTFSSTDTQYF. CDR3 nucleotide sequence: TGTGCCACCCGACAGGGGACTTTTTCTAGCACAGATACGCAGTATTTT.

This clone was recorded once. The V and J genes are TRBV15 and TRBJ1-5, with D maybe TRBD1 (6 bases). The germline V and J ends were trimmed by 2 bases and 10 bases, with 18 bases remaining between them. The CDR3 loop spans 15 amino acids. Germline V gene sequence: CDR1 LNHNV, CDR2 YYDKDF (reference sequence). This chain's CDR3 is CATSRSRDTITPQHF. In nucleotides, the CDR3 is TGTGCCACCAGCAGATCCCGGGACACCATAACACCCCAGCATTTT. The whole variable domain, remainder taken from reference TRBV15 and TRBJ1-5, is DAMVIQNPRYQVTQFGKPVTLSCSQTLNHNVMYWYQQKSSQAPKLLFHYYDKDFNNEADTPDNFQSRRPNTSFCFLDIRSPGLGDTAMYLCATSRSRDTITPQHFGDGTRLSIL.

V usage is TRBV15 and J usage is TRBJ2-5; no firm D call. V lost 1 base and J 1 base, leaving 7 bases between the germline ends. This CDR3 has 14 residues. Per germline, CDR1 LNHNV and CDR2 YYDKDF (reference sequence). The CDR3 region has the DNA TGTGCCACCAGCAGAGGAAGCGTCCAAGAGACCCAGTACTTC. It yields the protein CATSRGSVQETQYF. Based on the CDR3 plus reference TRBV15 and TRBJ2-5, the full variable domain is DAMVIQNPRYQVTQFGKPVTLSCSQTLNHNVMYWYQQKSSQAPKLLFHYYDKDFNNEADTPDNFQSRRPNTSFCFLDIRSPGLGDTAMYLCATSRGSVQETQYFGPGTRLLVL.

This clone came up a few times. The chain combines TRBV7-2 with TRBJ1-5, with 7 bases identical to TRBD1. J was trimmed by 7 bases and V by 3 bases; bases with no gene match: 6. CDR1 and CDR2 from the germline V gene are SGHTA and FQGNSA. The CDR3 loop spans 14 amino acids. In DNA form, the CDR3 reads TGTGCCAGCAGCTTTGACAGGGAAAGCCAGCCCCAGCATTTT. Residues: CASSFDRESQPQHF. The entire variable domain, with the rest obtained from reference TRBV7-2 and TRBJ1-5, is as follows: GAGVSQSPSNKVTEKGKDVELRCDPISGHTALYWYRQSLGQGLEFLIYFQGNSAPDKSGLPSDRFSAERTGGSVSTLTIQRTQQEDSAVYLCASSFDRESQPQHFGDGTRLSIL.

This chain uses TRBV7-2 with TRBJ1-1; no reliable D call. The CDR3 runs to 14 residues. Germline values: CDR1 SGHTA, CDR2 FQGNSA. Trimming stripped 1 base from V and 0 bases from J, with 6 bases between. CDR3 nucleotides: TGTGCCAGCAGCTTAGGAGACATGAACACTGAAGCTTTCTTT. Amino acid sequence: CASSLGDMNTEAFF.

The chain is built from TRBV28 and TRBJ2-1; 13 bases are a match to TRBD2. The ends lost 5 bases at V and 7 bases at J; junction bases unmatched: 5. This CDR3 is 15 amino acids long. Germline V CDR1 and CDR2: MDHEN, SYDVKM. CDR3 in amino acids: CASSETSGRGNEQFF. The CDR3 DNA sequence: TGTGCCAGCAGTGAAACTAGCGGGAGGGGAAATGAGCAGTTCTTC.

The V call is TRBV6-5, the J call TRBJ1-4; a possible D gene is TRBD1 (5 bases). The CDR3 is 14 amino acids. Germline V gene data show CDR1 as MNHEY and CDR2 as SVGAGI. The V end was cut by 7 bases, the J end by 8 bases, with 17 bases between. CDR3 protein: CASTPSGGGEKLFF. CDR3 bases: TGTGCCAGCACTCCTAGTGGGGGAGGAGAAAAACTGTTTTTT.

V usage is TRBV13 and J usage is TRBJ2-1; TRBD1 or TRBD2 may be the D gene (5 bases each). Germline lookup yields CDR1 PRHDT and CDR2 FYEKMQ (reference sequence). Deletions cut 5 bases from V and 6 bases from J, with 17 bases between. This CDR3 is built from 15 residues. CDR3: CASSNYRDPPNEQFF. CDR3 sequence (DNA): TGTGCCAGCAGCAACTACCGGGACCCCCCCAATGAGCAGTTCTTC.

V usage is TRBV28 and J usage is TRBJ1-3; D remains ambiguous. This CDR3 is built from 15 residues. With 2 bases removed from V and 0 bases from J, the gap between germline ends came to 8 bases. Germline CDR1 MDHEN, CDR2 SYDVKM. CDR3 bases: TGTGCCAGCAGTTTAGGTCAGGCCTCTGGAAACACCATATATTTT. This codes for CASSLGQASGNTIYF.

V usage is TRBV7-8 and J usage is TRBJ2-7, with D unresolved. This CDR3 has 13 amino acids. V lost 5 bases, J lost 4 bases, and 12 bases lay in between. The germline V gene encodes CDR1 SGHVS and CDR2 FQNEAQ. The CDR3 reads CASSNSLGYEQYF. CDR3 in DNA: TGTGCCAGCAGCAATAGCCTGGGTTACGAGCAGTACTTC.

The chain has TRBV25-1 and TRBJ2-5; the D gene is possibly TRBD2 (6 bases). Germline values: CDR1 MGHDK, CDR2 SYGVNS. This CDR3 has 14 residues. V lost 5 bases and J 1 base, leaving 11 bases between the germline ends. CDR3 in amino acids: CASSPAGRQETQYF. CDR3 coding DNA: TGTGCCAGCAGTCCAGCGGGTCGCCAAGAGACCCAGTACTTC.

The V and J genes are TRBV19 and TRBJ1-3; no clear D. Per germline, CDR1 LNHDA and CDR2 SQIVND (reference sequence). The CDR3 loop spans 15 amino acids. Trimming took off 4 bases at V and 0 bases at J, with 10 bases between the two ends. The DNA for the CDR3 is TGTGCCAGTAGTAATTCGGGAGACTCTGGAAACACCATATATTTT. It is translated as CASSNSGDSGNTIYF. The variable domain in full, with the rest retrieved from reference TRBV19 and TRBJ1-3, is DGGITQSPKYLFRKEGQNVTLSCEQNLNHDAMYWYRQDPGQGLRLIYYSQIVNDFQKGDIAEGYSVSREKKESFPLTVTSAQKNPTAFYLCASSNSGDSGNTIYFGEGSWLTVV.

This chain links TRBV5-4 with TRBJ2-3; 8 nucleotides align to TRBD2. The ends lost 4 bases at V and 4 bases at J; junction bases unmatched: 11. Germline V lookup: CDR1 SGHNT, CDR2 YYREEE (reference sequence). The CDR3 has 16 amino acids. CDR3 sequence reads: CASSARSGSGADTQYF. CDR3 bases: TGTGCCAGCAGCGCGAGGAGCGGGAGCGGGGCAGATACGCAGTATTTT.

Notes on this clone: Other DNA sequences of this sample code for an identical CDR3. The chain joins TRBV7-9 to TRBJ2-7, with D hard to call. The CDR3 contains 14 residues. V shed 1 base and J shed 3 bases, with 10 bases lying between them. Germline V CDR1 and CDR2: SEHNR, FQNEAQ (reference sequence). CDR3 region: CASSLGAPGYEQYF. The CDR3 DNA sequence: TGTGCCAGCAGCTTAGGGGCCCCCGGCTACGAGCAGTACTTC.

The chain links TRBV6-6 to TRBJ2-7; no firm D call. The V gene's germline CDR1 is MNHNY and CDR2 SVGAGI (reference sequence). V dropped 6 bases and J dropped 3 bases, with 15 bases sitting between them. The CDR3 has 14 residues. The CDR3, as DNA: TGTGCCAGCAGGGCCTGGGATCGGAGCTACGAGCAGTACTTC. It is translated as CASRAWDRSYEQYF.

V usage is TRBV15 and J usage is TRBJ1-2; the D gene is possibly TRBD1 (5 bases). V gave up 0 bases and J gave up 8 bases, with 19 bases separating them. CDR1 and CDR2 (germline): LNHNV, YYDKDF (reference sequence). CDR3 length: 16 residues. The CDR3 bases are TGTGCCACCAGCAGAGATAGTTCGCAGGGAAGGGGCGGCTACACCTTC. Encoded protein: CATSRDSSQGRGGYTF. Variable domain in full (rest from reference TRBV15 and TRBJ1-2): DAMVIQNPRYQVTQFGKPVTLSCSQTLNHNVMYWYQQKSSQAPKLLFHYYDKDFNNEADTPDNFQSRRPNTSFCFLDIRSPGLGDTAMYLCATSRDSSQGRGGYTFGSGTRLTVV.

The chain uses TRBV6-1 and TRBJ2-3; D is possibly TRBD1 (5 bases). The V end was cut by 7 bases, the J end by 2 bases, with 10 bases between. Per the germline V gene, CDR1 is MNHNS and CDR2 is SASEGT. The CDR3 is 13 residues long. CDR3 in DNA: TGTGCCAGCATTGACAGTTTCACAGATACGCAGTATTTT. It translates to CASIDSFTDTQYF.

This chain links TRBV2 with TRBJ1-1; 7 positions match TRBD1. V was pared by 7 bases and J by 1 base, with 3 bases of the junction left unmatched. CDR1 SNHLY and CDR2 FYNNEI come from the germline V gene. The length of the CDR3 is 13 residues. The DNA for the CDR3 is TGTGCCAGCATTTGGACAGGGAACACTGAAGCTTTCTTT. Translated: CASIWTGNTEAFF. The complete variable domain, with remaining parts taken from reference TRBV2 and TRBJ1-1, reads EPEVTQTPSHQVTQMGQEVILRCVPISNHLYFYWYRQILGQKVEFLVSFYNNEISEKSEIFDDQFSVERPDGSNFTLKIRSTKLEDSAMYFCASIWTGNTEAFFGQGTRLTVV.

This clone was observed a single time. The chain recombines TRBV29-1 with TRBJ2-1; D is perhaps TRBD1 (5 bases). The CDR3 is 13 residues long. V was clipped by 7 bases and J by 0 bases, with 10 bases between them. In germline, CDR1 is SQVTM, CDR2 ANQGSEA. CDR3 DNA sequence: TGCAGCGGATGGACACCCTCCTACAATGAGCAGTTCTTC. This sequence encodes CSGWTPSYNEQFF.